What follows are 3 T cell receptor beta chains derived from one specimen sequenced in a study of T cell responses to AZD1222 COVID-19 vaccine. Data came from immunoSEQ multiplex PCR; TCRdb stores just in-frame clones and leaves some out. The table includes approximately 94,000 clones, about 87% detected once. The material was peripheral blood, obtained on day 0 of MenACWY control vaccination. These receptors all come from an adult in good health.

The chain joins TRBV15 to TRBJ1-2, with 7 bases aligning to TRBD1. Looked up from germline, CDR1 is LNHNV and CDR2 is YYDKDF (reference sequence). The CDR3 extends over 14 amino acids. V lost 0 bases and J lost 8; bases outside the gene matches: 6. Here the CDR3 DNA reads TGTGCCACCAGCAGAGAAACAGGGGTGCGAGGCTACACCTTC. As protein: CATSRETGVRGYTF.

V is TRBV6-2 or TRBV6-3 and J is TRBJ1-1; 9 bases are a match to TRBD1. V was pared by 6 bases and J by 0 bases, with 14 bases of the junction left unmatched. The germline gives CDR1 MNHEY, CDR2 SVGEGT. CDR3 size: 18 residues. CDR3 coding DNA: TGTGCCAGCAGCCCTGACTTGCCGGGACAGGGCCTGAACACTGAAGCTTTCTTT. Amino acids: CASSPDLPGQGLNTEAFF.

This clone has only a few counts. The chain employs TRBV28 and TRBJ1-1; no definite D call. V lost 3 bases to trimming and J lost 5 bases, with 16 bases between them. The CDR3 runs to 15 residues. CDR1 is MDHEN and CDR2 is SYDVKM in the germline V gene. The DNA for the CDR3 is TGTGCCAGCAGTTTGGCTGGCAAAATTCCAACTGAAGCTTTCTTT. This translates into CASSLAGKIPTEAFF.